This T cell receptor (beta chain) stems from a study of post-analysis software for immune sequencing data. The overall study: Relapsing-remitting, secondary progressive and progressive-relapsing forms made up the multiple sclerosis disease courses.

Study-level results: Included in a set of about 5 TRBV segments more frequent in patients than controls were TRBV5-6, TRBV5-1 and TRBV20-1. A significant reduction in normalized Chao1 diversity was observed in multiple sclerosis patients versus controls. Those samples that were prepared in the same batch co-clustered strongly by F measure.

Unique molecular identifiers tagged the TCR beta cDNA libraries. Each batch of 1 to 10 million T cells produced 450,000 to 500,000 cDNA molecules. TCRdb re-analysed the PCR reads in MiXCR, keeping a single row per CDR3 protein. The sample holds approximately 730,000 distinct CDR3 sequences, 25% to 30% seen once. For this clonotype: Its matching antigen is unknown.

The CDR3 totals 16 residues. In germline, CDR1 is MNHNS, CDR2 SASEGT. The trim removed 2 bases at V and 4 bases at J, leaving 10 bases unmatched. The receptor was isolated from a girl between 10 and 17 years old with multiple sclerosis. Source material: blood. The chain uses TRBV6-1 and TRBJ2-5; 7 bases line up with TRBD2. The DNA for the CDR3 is TGTGCCAGCAGTGAAATTCCCTGGCGGGAGACAGAGACCCAGTACTTC. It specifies CASSEIPWRETETQYF.